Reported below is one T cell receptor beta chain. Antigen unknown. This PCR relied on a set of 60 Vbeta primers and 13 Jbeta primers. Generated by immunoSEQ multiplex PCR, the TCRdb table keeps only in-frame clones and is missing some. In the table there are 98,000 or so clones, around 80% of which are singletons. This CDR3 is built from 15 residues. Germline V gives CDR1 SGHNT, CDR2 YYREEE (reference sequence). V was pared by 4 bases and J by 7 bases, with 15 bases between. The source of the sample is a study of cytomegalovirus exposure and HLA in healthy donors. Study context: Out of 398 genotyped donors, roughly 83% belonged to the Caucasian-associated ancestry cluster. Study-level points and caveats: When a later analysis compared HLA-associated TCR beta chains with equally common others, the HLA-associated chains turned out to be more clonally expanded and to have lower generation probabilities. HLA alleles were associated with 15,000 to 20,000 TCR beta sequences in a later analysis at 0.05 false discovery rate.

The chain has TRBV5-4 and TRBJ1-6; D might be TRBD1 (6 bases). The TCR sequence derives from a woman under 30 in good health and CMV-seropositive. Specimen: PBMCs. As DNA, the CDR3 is TGTGCCAGCAGCAAAGGCCGACAGGAGAATTCACCCCTCCACTTT. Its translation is CASSKGRQENSPLHF.